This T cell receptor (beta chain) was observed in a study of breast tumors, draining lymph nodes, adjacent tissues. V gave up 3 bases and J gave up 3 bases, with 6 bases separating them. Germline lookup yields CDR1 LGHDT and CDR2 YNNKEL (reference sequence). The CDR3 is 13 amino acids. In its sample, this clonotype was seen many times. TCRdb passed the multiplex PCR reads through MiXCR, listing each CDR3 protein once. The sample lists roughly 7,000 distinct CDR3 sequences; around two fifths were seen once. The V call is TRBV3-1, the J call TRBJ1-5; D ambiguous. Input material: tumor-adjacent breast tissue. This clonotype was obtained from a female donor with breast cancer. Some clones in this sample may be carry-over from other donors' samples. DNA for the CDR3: TGTGCCAGCAGCCAGGGCCTCAATCAGCCCCAGCATTTT. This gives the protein CASSQGLNQPQHF.